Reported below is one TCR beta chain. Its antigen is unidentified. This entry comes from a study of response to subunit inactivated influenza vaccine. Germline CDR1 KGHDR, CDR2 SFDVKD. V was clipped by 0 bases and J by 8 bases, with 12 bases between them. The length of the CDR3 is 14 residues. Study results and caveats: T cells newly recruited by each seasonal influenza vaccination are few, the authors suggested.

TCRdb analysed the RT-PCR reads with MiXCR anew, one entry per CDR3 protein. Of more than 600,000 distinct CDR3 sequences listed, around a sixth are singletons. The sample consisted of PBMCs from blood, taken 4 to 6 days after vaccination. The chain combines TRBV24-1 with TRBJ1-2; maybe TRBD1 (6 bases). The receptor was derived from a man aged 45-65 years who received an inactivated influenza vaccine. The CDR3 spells CATSDLTGNRGYTF. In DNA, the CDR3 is TGTGCCACCAGTGATTTGACAGGGAATCGAGGCTACACCTTC.